The T cell receptor beta chain described here comes from a study of Ad26.COV2.S vaccination and SARS-CoV-2 variants. Study summary: Ad26.COV2.S arm of COV1001 included the donor. Regarding the study as a whole: Non-spike TCR breadth was similar in vaccine and placebo recipients.

Treatment denoted: some 20 received Ad26.COV2.S at low or high dose, single or two shots; several received placebo; per-sample allocation not given. Each sample was drawn 63 days after the first injection (of vaccine or placebo). An Ad26 vector was used to express Wuhan-strain SARS-CoV-2 spike as the vaccine. Clones were read by immunoSEQ multiplex PCR, and TCRdb kept only the in-frame ones, dropping some. Of 400,000 or so clones listed, roughly nine tenths are singletons. Between the trimmed V and J ends, which lost 5 bases and 1 base, there was a span of 16 bases. Germline values: CDR1 SGHVS, CDR2 FQNEAQ. The CDR3 runs to 16 residues. As concerns this clone: The antigen is unknown.

This specimen was peripheral blood, taken in a trial of Ad26.COV2.S vaccine versus placebo. This TCR was recovered from a person between 18 and 65 years old who received the Ad26.COV2.S COVID-19 vaccine or a placebo. This chain uses TRBV7-8 with TRBJ2-3, with TRBD2 as a possible D gene (6 bases). CDR3 loop: CASSPLAGRGTDTQYF. As DNA, the CDR3 is TGTGCCAGCAGCCCTCTGGCGGGGAGAGGCACAGATACGCAGTATTTT.